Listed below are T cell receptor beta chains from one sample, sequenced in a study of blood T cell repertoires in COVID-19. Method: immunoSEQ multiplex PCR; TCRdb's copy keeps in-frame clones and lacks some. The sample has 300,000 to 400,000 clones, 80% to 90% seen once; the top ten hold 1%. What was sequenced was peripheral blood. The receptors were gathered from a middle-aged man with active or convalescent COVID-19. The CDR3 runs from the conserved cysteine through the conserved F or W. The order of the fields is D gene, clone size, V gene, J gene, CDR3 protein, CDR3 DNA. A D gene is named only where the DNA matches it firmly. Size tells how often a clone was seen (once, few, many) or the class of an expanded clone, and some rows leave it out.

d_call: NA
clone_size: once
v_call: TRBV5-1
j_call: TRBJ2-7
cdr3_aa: CASSYGTTSYEQYF
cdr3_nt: TGCGCCAGCAGCTACGGGACAACTTCCTACGAGCAGTACTTC

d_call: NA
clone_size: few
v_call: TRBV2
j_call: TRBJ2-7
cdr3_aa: CASSDWATYEQYF
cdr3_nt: TGTGCCAGCAGTGATTGGGCAACCTACGAGCAGTACTTC

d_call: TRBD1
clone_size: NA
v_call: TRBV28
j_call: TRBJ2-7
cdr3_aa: CASSSTGAARYEQYF
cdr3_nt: TGTGCCAGCAGCTCAACAGGGGCCGCACGGTACGAGCAGTACTTC

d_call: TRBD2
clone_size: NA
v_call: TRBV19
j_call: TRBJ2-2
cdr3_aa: CASTIILAGGPTGELFF
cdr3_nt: TGTGCCAGTACCATTATACTAGCGGGAGGGCCCACCGGGGAGCTGTTTTTT

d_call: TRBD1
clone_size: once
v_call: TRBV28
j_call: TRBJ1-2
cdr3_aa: CASSLPQGAVYGYTF
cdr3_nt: TGTGCCAGCAGTTTACCGCAGGGGGCTGTCTATGGCTACACCTTC

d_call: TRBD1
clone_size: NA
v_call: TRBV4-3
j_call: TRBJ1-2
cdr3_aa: CASSQEGDSLGYGYTF
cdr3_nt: TGCGCCAGCAGCCAAGAGGGGGACAGCTTAGGGTATGGCTACACCTTC

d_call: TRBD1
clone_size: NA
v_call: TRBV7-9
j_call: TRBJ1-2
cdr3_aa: CASSFQGDGYTF
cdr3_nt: TGTGCCAGCAGCTTCCAGGGGGATGGCTACACCTTC

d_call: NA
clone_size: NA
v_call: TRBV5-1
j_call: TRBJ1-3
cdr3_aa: CASSLQVSGNTIYF
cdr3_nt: TGCGCCAGCAGCTTACAGGTTTCTGGAAACACCATATATTTT

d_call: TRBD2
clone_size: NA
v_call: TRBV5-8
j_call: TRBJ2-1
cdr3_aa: CASSPVWTSGRYNEQFF
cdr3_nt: TGTGCCAGCAGCCCGGTCTGGACTAGCGGGAGATACAATGAGCAGTTCTTC

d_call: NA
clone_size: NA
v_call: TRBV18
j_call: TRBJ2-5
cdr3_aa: CASSPPMRQETQYF
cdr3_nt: TGTGCCAGCTCACCCCCGATGCGGCAAGAGACCCAGTACTTC

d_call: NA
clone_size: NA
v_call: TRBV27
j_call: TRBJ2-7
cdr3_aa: CASSYGQSYEQYF
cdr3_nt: TGTGCCAGCAGTTACGGACAGAGCTACGAGCAGTACTTC

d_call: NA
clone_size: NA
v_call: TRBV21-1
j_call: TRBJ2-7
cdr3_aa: CVPRRGQGFSYEQYF
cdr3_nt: TGTGTCCCTCGGCGGGGACAGGGCTTTTCCTACGAGCAGTACTTC

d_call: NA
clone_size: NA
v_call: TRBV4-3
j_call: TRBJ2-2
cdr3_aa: CASNANRASGELFF
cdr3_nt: TGCGCCAGCAACGCCAACAGGGCCTCCGGGGAGCTGTTTTTT

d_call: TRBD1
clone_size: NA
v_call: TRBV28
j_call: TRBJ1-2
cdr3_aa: CASSSGTDYYGYTF
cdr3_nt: TGTGCCAGCAGTTCTGGGACAGATTACTATGGCTACACCTTC

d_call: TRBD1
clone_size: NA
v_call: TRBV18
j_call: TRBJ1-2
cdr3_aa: CATVIKGAGNYGYTF
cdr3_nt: TGTGCCACCGTCATAAAGGGGGCTGGGAACTATGGCTACACCTTC

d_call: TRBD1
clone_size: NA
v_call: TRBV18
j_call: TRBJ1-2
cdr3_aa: CASSPEGQGLYGYTF
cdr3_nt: TGTGCCAGCTCACCCGAGGGACAGGGACTATATGGCTACACCTTC

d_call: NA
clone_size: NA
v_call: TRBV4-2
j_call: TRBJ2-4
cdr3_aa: CASSQDRGAKNIQYF
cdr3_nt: TGTGCCAGCAGCCAAGATAGGGGGGCCAAAAACATTCAGTACTTC

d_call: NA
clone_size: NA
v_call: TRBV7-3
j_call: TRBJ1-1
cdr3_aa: CASSLGATNTEAFF
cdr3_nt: TGTGCCAGCAGCCTCGGAGCGACGAACACTGAAGCTTTCTTT

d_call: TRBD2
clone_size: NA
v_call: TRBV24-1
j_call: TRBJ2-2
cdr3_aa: CATSDSLAGGNTGELFF
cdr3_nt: TGTGCCACCAGTGATTCTTTAGCGGGGGGCAACACCGGGGAGCTGTTTTTT

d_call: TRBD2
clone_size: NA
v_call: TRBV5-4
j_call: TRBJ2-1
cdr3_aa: CASSLRGTSVNEQFF
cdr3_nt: TGTGCCAGCAGCTTGAGGGGGACTAGCGTCAATGAGCAGTTCTTC

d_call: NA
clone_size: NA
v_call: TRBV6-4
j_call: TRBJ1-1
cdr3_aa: CASRAGMNTEAFF
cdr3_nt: TGTGCCAGCAGGGCAGGGATGAACACTGAAGCTTTCTTT

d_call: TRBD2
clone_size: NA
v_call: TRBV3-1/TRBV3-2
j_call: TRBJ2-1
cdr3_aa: CASSHAGSGNYNEQFF
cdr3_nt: TGTGCCAGCAGCCATGCGGGTAGCGGGAACTACAATGAGCAGTTCTTC

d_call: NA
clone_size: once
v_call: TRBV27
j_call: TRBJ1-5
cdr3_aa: CASSSRGLDQPQHF
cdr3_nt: TGTGCCAGCAGCTCTAGAGGATTAGATCAGCCCCAGCATTTT

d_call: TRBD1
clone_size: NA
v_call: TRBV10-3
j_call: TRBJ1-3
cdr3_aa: CAITQLGQGVSGNTIYF
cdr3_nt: TGTGCCATCACCCAGCTAGGACAGGGGGTATCTGGAAACACCATATATTTT

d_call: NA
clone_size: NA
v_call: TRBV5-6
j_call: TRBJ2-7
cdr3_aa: CASSLVLGGRPYEQYF
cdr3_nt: TGTGCCAGCAGCTTGGTTCTTGGGGGCCGACCGTACGAGCAGTACTTC

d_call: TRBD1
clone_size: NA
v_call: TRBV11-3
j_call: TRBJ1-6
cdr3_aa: CASSLRTGGINSPLHF
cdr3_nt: TGTGCCAGCAGCTTAAGGACAGGGGGAATTAATTCACCCCTCCACTTT

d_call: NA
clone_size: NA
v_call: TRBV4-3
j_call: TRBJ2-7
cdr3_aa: CASSHHAGGSYEQYF
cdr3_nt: TGCGCCAGCAGCCATCACGCTGGGGGGAGCTACGAGCAGTACTTC

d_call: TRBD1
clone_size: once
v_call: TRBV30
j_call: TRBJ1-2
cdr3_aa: CAWNSGQFYGYTF
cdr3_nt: TGTGCCTGGAACTCGGGACAGTTCTATGGCTACACCTTC

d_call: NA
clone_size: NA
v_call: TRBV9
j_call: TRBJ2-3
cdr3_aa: CASSVAGSTDTQYF
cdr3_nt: TGTGCCAGCAGCGTAGCAGGTAGCACAGATACGCAGTATTTT

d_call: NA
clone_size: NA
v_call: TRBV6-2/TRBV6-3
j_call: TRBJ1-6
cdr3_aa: CASSYIRYSPLHF
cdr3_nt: TGTGCCAGCAGTTACATCAGGTATTCACCCCTCCACTTT

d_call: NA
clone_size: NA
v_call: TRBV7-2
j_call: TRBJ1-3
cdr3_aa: CASSFLGQGSGNTIYF
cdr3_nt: TGTGCCAGCAGCTTTCTCGGGCAGGGGTCCGGAAACACCATATATTTT

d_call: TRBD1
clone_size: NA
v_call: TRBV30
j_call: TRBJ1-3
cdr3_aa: CAWRQGGSGNTIYF
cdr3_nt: TGTGCCTGGCGACAGGGGGGGTCTGGAAACACCATATATTTT

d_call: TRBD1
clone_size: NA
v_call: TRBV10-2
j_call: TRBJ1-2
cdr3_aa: CASSESRTGSGYTF
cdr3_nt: TGCGCCAGCAGTGAGTCGAGGACAGGGAGTGGCTACACCTTC

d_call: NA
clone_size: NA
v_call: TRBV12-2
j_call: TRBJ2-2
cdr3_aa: CASRVTGAPNTGELFF
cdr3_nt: TGTGCAAGTCGCGTTACAGGGGCTCCGAACACCGGGGAGCTGTTTTTT

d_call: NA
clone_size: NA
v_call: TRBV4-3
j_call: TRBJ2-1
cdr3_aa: CASSQEPGHTQFF
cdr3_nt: TGCGCCAGCAGCCAGGAACCGGGACATACGCAGTTCTTC

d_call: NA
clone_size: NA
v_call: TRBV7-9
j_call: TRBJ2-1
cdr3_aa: CASSSVVLRRGRDDEQFF
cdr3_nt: TGTGCCAGCAGCTCAGTGGTGTTAAGGCGAGGTCGTGACGATGAGCAGTTCTTC

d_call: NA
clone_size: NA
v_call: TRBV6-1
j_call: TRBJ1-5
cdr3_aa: CASSETGPGPQHF
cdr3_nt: TGTGCCAGCAGTGAAACAGGGCCCGGGCCCCAGCATTTT

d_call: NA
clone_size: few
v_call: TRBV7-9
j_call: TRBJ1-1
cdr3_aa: CASSRTSNTEAFF
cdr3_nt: TGTGCCAGCAGCCGGACATCGAACACTGAAGCTTTCTTT

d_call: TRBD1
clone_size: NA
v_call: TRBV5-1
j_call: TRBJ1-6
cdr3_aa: CASSQTGGTNSPLHF
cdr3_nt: TGCGCCAGCAGCCAAACAGGGGGAACAAATTCACCCCTCCACTTT

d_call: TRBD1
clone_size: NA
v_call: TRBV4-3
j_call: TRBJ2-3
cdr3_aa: CASNRQGATDTQYF
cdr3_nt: TGCGCCAGCAACCGACAGGGGGCTACAGATACGCAGTATTTT